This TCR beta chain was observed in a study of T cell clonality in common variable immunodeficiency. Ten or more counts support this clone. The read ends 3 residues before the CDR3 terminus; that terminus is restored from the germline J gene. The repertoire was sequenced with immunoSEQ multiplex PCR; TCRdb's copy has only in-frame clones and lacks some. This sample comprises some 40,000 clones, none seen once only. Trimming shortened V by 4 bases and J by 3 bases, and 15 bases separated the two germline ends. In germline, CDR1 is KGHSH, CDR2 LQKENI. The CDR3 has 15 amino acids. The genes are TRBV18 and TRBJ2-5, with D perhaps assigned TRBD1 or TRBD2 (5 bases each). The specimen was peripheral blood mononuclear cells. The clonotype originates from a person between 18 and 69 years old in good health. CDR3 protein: CASSLPGSLEETQYF. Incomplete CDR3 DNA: TGTGCCAGCTCACTCCCAGGGAGTTTAGAAGAGACC.